The 15 T cell receptor beta chains reported below all come from one sample, sequenced in a study of tumor and adjacent non-tumor tissue in lung cancer. RNA was extracted from bulk tissue without any cell sorting. A modified ARM-PCR protocol with three rounds of nested PCR amplified TCRbeta. TCRdb recomputed calls from the multiplex PCR reads with MiXCR, one row per CDR3 protein. This repertoire shows over 130,000 distinct CDR3 sequences, around two thirds found once; its top ten account for 18%. Sequencing used lung tumor tissue. Receptors were obtained from a man in his sixties with small cell lung cancer.

On this clonotype itself: Here the CDR3 omits its conserved ending phenylalanine or tryptophan, so a read error is the likely source. This chain's CDR3 is CSDKTGTYDEQFS. The CDR3 DNA follows: TGCAGCGACAAGACAGGTACCTACGATGAGCAGTTCTCC. J is TRBJ2-1 and V is TRBV29-1; possible D gene TRBD1, 6 bases. Germline V gene lookup returns CDR1 SQVTM and CDR2 ANQGSEA. This CDR3 has 13 residues.

The chain links TRBV5-6 to TRBJ2-7, with D possibly called TRBD1 or TRBD2 (6 bases each). The ends were cut back, 3 bases at V and 5 bases at J, with 9 bases in the middle. This CDR3 is 12 amino acids long. Per the germline V gene, CDR1 is SGHDT and CDR2 is YYEEEE. CDR3 nucleotide sequence: TGTGCCAGCAGCTCTCGGGGGCACGAGCAGTACTTC. Protein product: CASSSRGHEQYF.

This clonotype was picked up many times. The gene calls are TRBV29-1 and TRBJ2-3, with D perhaps matching TRBD1 (6 bases). Trimming pared 3 bases from V and 3 bases from J, leaving 16 bases between. This CDR3 is 15 amino acids long. Per the germline V gene, CDR1 is SQVTM and CDR2 is ANQGSEA. The chain's CDR3 is CSVEGSSQGTDTQYF. CDR3 coding DNA: TGCAGCGTTGAGGGCTCCAGCCAGGGGACAGATACGCAGTATTTT.

J is TRBJ2-7 and V is TRBV28; TRBD2 matches at 7 bases. This CDR3 is 16 amino acids long. CDR1 and CDR2 (germline): MDHEN, SYDVKM. The J segment lost 3 bases and the V segment lost 8 bases, leaving 16 bases of the junction unmatched. Written as DNA, the CDR3 is TGTGCCAGCGGACTTTTGGGACTAACGGGTTACTACGAGCAGTACTTC. Amino acids: CASGLLGLTGYYEQYF.

Turning to this clonotype: A much larger clone is a single base away; this may be a read error. The chain recombines TRBV12-1 with TRBJ2-3; TRBD1, the table's D call, lacks a check against the DNA. TRBV12-1 is shown as a pseudogene. The CDR3 is 18 residues long. The CDR3 coding sequence is TGTGCCAGCAGCTTTGCCCAGACAGGGTATCGTCTCACAGATATGCAGTATTTT. Its protein product is CASSFAQTGYRLTDMQYF.

In the case of this clonotype: The junction and the germline gene differ at one end; a read error may be behind it. This chain links TRBV10-3 with TRBJ2-6, with D possibly being TRBD1 or TRBD2 (5 bases each). CDR3 length equals 17 residues. Germline CDR1 and CDR2: ENHRY and SYGVKD. In DNA, the CDR3 is TGTGTCATCAGTGGCCGGGACGCCTCCCCTGGGGCCAACGTCCTGACTTTT. Its protein product is CVISGRDASPGANVLTF.

The rearrangement links TRBV5-4 to TRBJ2-1; 13 bases fit TRBD2. Germline lookup yields CDR1 SGHNT and CDR2 YYREEE (reference sequence). The ends lost 3 bases at V and 0 bases at J; junction bases unmatched: 6. This CDR3 comprises 18 residues. CDR3 residues: CASSSGLAGASSYNEQFF. DNA of the CDR3: TGTGCCAGCAGCTCTGGACTAGCGGGAGCAAGCTCCTACAATGAGCAGTTCTTC.

About this clonotype itself: The germline gene is not matched at one end of the junction; a read error may be the cause. The chain carries TRBV5-6 and TRBJ2-5; 10 bases map to TRBD1. The CDR3 loop spans 14 amino acids. CDR1 SGHDT and CDR2 YYEEEE come from the germline V gene. The CDR3 loop is CVSSLDRGRETQYF. The CDR3 nucleotides are TGTGTCAGCAGCTTAGACAGGGGGCGGGAGACCCAGTACTTC.

This clonotype was seen a handful of times. This chain links TRBV29-1 with TRBJ2-7; 8 bases are a match to TRBD2. Losses at the gene ends were 4 bases for V and 5 bases for J; bases not matched to a gene: 13. The CDR3 sequence is 15 residues long. From germline, CDR1 is SQVTM and CDR2 ANQGSEA. For the CDR3, the DNA is TGCAGCGTTGGATCCGGGGGGGGGAGTAACAACGAGCAGTACTTC. Amino acids: CSVGSGGGSNNEQYF.

This chain uses TRBV20-1 with TRBJ2-1; D is perhaps TRBD2 (7 bases). The V end lost 4 bases, the J end lost 9 bases, and 25 bases lay between the germline ends. CDR1 and CDR2 from the germline V gene are DFQATT and SNEGSKA (reference sequence). CDR3 length: 16 amino acids. CDR3 region: CSATLAVGTFGGEQFF. DNA for the CDR3: TGCAGTGCTACGCTAGCGGTAGGGACATTCGGCGGTGAGCAGTTCTTC.

Worth noting for this clonotype: One junction end disagrees with the germline gene, perhaps due to a read error. The chain combines TRBV6-5 with TRBJ1-4, with 8 bases identical to TRBD1. The germline V gene has CDR1 MNHEY and CDR2 SVGAGI. The CDR3 is made up of 15 amino acids. In DNA form, the CDR3 reads TGTGCCAACAGTCCCCCGACAGGGGAGGGTGAAAAACTATTTTTT. Protein product: CANSPPTGEGEKLFF.

A note on this clonotype: Mismatch with germline at one junction end may stem from a read error. CDR3 in DNA: TGTGTCAGTAACTTAGGCGCTGGCGGGAGTGGGTACAATGAGCAGTTTTTC. This sequence encodes CVSNLGAGGSGYNEQFF. The chain combines TRBV11-1 with TRBJ2-1; 7 bases match TRBD2. This CDR3 has 17 residues. Per the germline V gene, CDR1 is SGHAT and CDR2 is FQDESV (reference sequence).

Notes on this clonotype: The conserved final phenylalanine or tryptophan is absent from the CDR3, which likely points to a read error. V usage is TRBV20-1 and J usage is TRBJ2-7; 8 bases map to TRBD1. Germline V gives CDR1 DFQATT, CDR2 SNEGSKA (reference sequence). The V segment lost 7 bases and the J segment 2 bases; nucleotides outside the gene matches: 7. The CDR3 contains 13 residues. CDR3 residues: CSGRTGQAYEQYL. The CDR3 nucleotides are TGCAGTGGAAGGACAGGGCAAGCCTACGAGCAGTACTTA.

This clonotype was observed at least ten times. The chain recombines TRBV20-1 with TRBJ1-4, with no clear D. The V end lost 5 bases, the J end lost 11 bases, and 18 bases lay between the germline ends. CDR3 length: 13 residues. Per the germline V gene, CDR1 is DFQATT and CDR2 is SNEGSKA (reference sequence). CDR3 nucleotides: TGCAGTGCTGGAACCAACACGAGGAACAAACTGTTTTTT. The encoded protein is CSAGTNTRNKLFF.

The chain combines TRBV6-6 with TRBJ1-5, with no clear D. This CDR3 has 15 residues. CDR1 and CDR2 from the germline V gene are MNHNY and SVGAGI (reference sequence). Trimming shortened V by 10 bases and J by 2 bases, and 18 bases separated the two germline ends. CDR3 sequence (DNA): TGTGCCAACAACCTACTTCCCGGGTGCAATCAGCCCCAGCATTTT. This gives the protein CANNLLPGCNQPQHF.